The rows below give T cell receptor beta chains drawn from one sample of a study of T cell repertoires in cytomegalovirus infection. Each CDR3 protein gets one entry after TCRdb re-called the reads with MiXCR. The table has some 180,000 distinct CDR3 sequences, 7.5% to 10% seen once. Sequenced material: PBMCs. These receptors all come from a human donor in good health (CMV status not recorded). Some clones in this sample may be carry-over from other donors' samples. Both conserved end residues are part of each CDR3. Fields, in order: CDR3 protein, CDR3 DNA, J gene, clone size, V gene, D gene. The D gene is left open where the match is weak. Only some rows state a clone size, as once, few, many or a class for expanded clones.

CASSLEATNEKLFF TGCGCCAGCAGCCTAGAAGCAACTAATGAAAAACTGTTTTTT TRBJ1-4 few TRBV4-1 -
CASSQDWAGTHNEQFF TGCGCCAGCAGCCAAGATTGGGCAGGGACGCACAATGAGCAGTTCTTC TRBJ2-1 few TRBV4-3 -
CASSTGTGYNEQFF TGTGCCAGCAGCACCGGGACAGGATACAATGAGCAGTTCTTC TRBJ2-1 many TRBV7-9 TRBD1
CASSLQGGSPLHF TGTGCCAGCAGTTTACAGGGAGGTTCACCCCTCCACTTT TRBJ1-6 few TRBV12-3/TRBV12-4 -
CASSRQGYRSYGYTF TGTGCCAGCAGCCGGCAGGGATATCGATCCTATGGCTACACCTTC TRBJ1-2 few TRBV3-1 -
CASSRGTFATNTEAFF TGTGCCAGCAGCCGCGGGACCTTCGCTACGAACACTGAAGCTTTCTTT TRBJ1-1 many TRBV7-2 -
CASSPGTIFYGYTF TGTGCCAGCAGCCCCGGGACGATTTTCTATGGCTACACCTTC TRBJ1-2 many TRBV7-2 -
CSAYSSRENEQFF TGCAGCGCTTACTCCTCCAGGGAAAATGAGCAGTTCTTC TRBJ2-1 - TRBV29-1 -
CASSLALDSTHEQYF TGTGCCAGCAGCTTAGCTTTGGACTCTACCCACGAGCAGTACTTC TRBJ2-7 many TRBV7-2 -
CASSLIARGLVEQYF TGTGCCAGCAGCCTAATAGCTAGGGGGTTGGTCGAGCAGTACTTC TRBJ2-7 - TRBV27 -
CASSLGVGHGELFF TGTGCCAGCAGCCTCGGGGTTGGACACGGGGAGCTGTTTTTT TRBJ2-2 many TRBV7-3 -
CASSTGPLQETQYF TGTGCCAGCAGCACAGGTCCGCTCCAAGAGACCCAGTACTTC TRBJ2-5 many TRBV7-9 -
CASSQDRGRDGYTF TGTGCCAGCAGCCAGGACAGGGGGCGAGATGGCTACACCTTC TRBJ1-2 - TRBV3-1 TRBD1
CASSRDRGRNQPQHF TGTGCCAGCAGTCGGGACAGGGGAAGGAATCAGCCCCAGCATTTT TRBJ1-5 many TRBV6-1 TRBD1
CASSHGQYGNTIYF TGTGCCAGCAGCCACGGACAGTATGGAAACACCATATATTTT TRBJ1-3 - TRBV6-2/TRBV6-3 -
CASSLFLAERQETQYF TGTGCCAGCAGTTTATTCCTAGCGGAACGCCAAGAGACCCAGTACTTC TRBJ2-5 few TRBV12-3/TRBV12-4 TRBD2
CSAGTREQGSGYTF TGCAGTGCTGGTACCCGGGAACAGGGCTCTGGCTACACCTTC TRBJ1-2 few TRBV20-1 -
CASSPGRVTYEQYF TGTGCCAGCAGTCCCGGGCGGGTTACCTACGAGCAGTACTTC TRBJ2-7 many TRBV28 -
CASSDRVESEQFF TGTGCCAGCAGCGACAGGGTAGAGAGTGAGCAGTTCTTC TRBJ2-1 many TRBV6-2/TRBV6-3 TRBD1
CSIRTGLGYEQYF TGCAGCATACGGACAGGGTTGGGCTACGAGCAGTACTTC TRBJ2-7 - TRBV29-1 TRBD1
CASIPGLAGSYEQYF TGTGCCAGCATCCCAGGCCTAGCGGGCTCCTACGAGCAGTACTTC TRBJ2-7 many TRBV28 TRBD2
CASSFGDGNEQFF TGTGCCAGCAGCTTCGGGGATGGGAATGAGCAGTTCTTC TRBJ2-1 many TRBV7-2 -
CASSYQTSPGELFF TGTGCCAGCAGTTACCAGACTAGTCCCGGGGAGCTGTTTTTT TRBJ2-2 few TRBV6-2/TRBV6-3 -